This entry features one TCR beta chain sequence. Between the trimmed V and J ends, which lost 0 bases and 3 bases, there was a span of 9 bases. The CDR3 is made up of 15 amino acids. The germline CDR1 and CDR2 sequences are SGHVS and FQNEAQ. Methods used by the authors: Amplification of reference gene primers provided the estimated nucleated cell counts. The method was immunoSEQ multiplex PCR; TCRdb's version includes in-frame clones alone and lacks a portion of them. That table supplies the V and J calls and clone size; D and trimming were determined from the DNA. This sample has 300,000 or so clones, with around nine tenths found just once. This entry belongs to a study of blood T cell repertoires in COVID-19.

Source material: peripheral blood. The receptor comes from a man aged 70-80 years with acute or convalescent COVID-19. The chain combines TRBV7-8 with TRBJ2-1; possibly TRBD2 for D (5 bases). The CDR3 DNA sequence: TGTGCCAGCAGCTTAGCGCTCGGGAACTACAATGAGCAGTTCTTC. Translated, it gives CASSLALGNYNEQFF.